One and the same sample provided the 11 T cell receptor beta chains below, sequenced in a study of breast tumors, draining lymph nodes, adjacent tissues. TCRdb passed the multiplex PCR reads through MiXCR, listing each CDR3 protein once. Altogether 200,000 to 300,000 distinct CDR3 sequences are present, roughly 31% being singletons, with the ten largest covering over 0.95%. Breast cancer patients provided tissue from their axillary draining lymph nodes. The sequencing sample was made of axillary lymph node tissue. The receptors originated from a female donor with breast cancer. Some clones in this sample may be carry-over from other donors' samples.

As concerns this clonotype: This sequence may be a read error, since a much larger clone differs from it by one base. V and J are TRBV12-3 or TRBV12-4 and TRBJ2-5; perhaps TRBD1 as D (6 bases). The CDR3 loop spans 14 amino acids. The CDR3 is CTSSLGQSQETQYF. For the CDR3, the DNA is TGTACCAGCAGTTTAGGACAGTCCCAAGAGACCCAGTACTTC.

A word on this clonotype: A much larger clone differs from this one at a single base, so this may be a read error. V usage is TRBV6-1 and J usage is TRBJ2-7; the D is unclear. The V gene's germline CDR1 is MNHNS and CDR2 SASEGT. This CDR3 is built from 14 residues. V gave up 8 bases and J gave up 2 bases, with 16 bases separating them. The CDR3 spells CASDRADLTYEQYF. The CDR3 DNA is TGTGCCAGCGATCGGGCGGACCTTACCTACGAGCAGTACTTC.

The chain combines TRBV9 with TRBJ1-3; 7 bases fit TRBD1. V lost 7 bases to trimming and J lost 2 bases; unmatched junction nucleotides: 6. This CDR3 spans 14 amino acids. The germline gives CDR1 SGDLS, CDR2 YYNGEE. The DNA of the CDR3 is TGTGCCAGCGGCTCAGGGACAGCTGGAAACACCATATATTTT. Translating it yields CASGSGTAGNTIYF.

This clonotype was seen more than once but under ten times. This chain connects TRBV18 to TRBJ2-2; D is uncertain. V dropped 1 base and J dropped 2 bases, with 5 bases sitting between them. This CDR3 spans 14 amino acids. CDR1 and CDR2 from the germline V gene are KGHSH and LQKENI. DNA for the CDR3: TGTGCCAGCTCACCACAAAGAAACACCGGGGAGCTGTTTTTT. Amino acid sequence: CASSPQRNTGELFF.

This clonotype was counted at least ten times. The chain carries TRBV10-3 and TRBJ2-3, with unresolved D. The CDR3 totals 15 residues. V lost 7 bases, J lost 0 bases, and 14 bases lay in between. Germline CDR1 and CDR2: ENHRY and SYGVKD. CDR3 nucleotides: TGTGCCATCATGAGCACAGATACTAGCACAGATACGCAGTATTTT. Residues: CAIMSTDTSTDTQYF.

The genes are TRBV12-3 or TRBV12-4 and TRBJ1-1, with no clear D. V gave up 5 bases and J gave up 12 bases, with 22 bases separating them. The CDR3 totals 14 residues. CDR3 amino acids: CASSTPTQSGGTFF. DNA of the CDR3: TGTGCCAGCAGTACGCCGACCCAATCTGGAGGAACTTTCTTT.

As for this clonotype: This sequence may be a read error, since a much larger clone differs from it by one base. The chain couples TRBV12-3 or TRBV12-4 to TRBJ1-3, with D possibly TRBD1 on 6 matching bases. V was cut by 6 bases and J by 4 bases, with 16 bases left in between. The CDR3 loop spans 15 amino acids. The CDR3 sequence: CASRPGAVRGNTIYF. The CDR3 coding sequence is TGTGCCAGCAGACCAGGGGCTGTGAGGGGAAACACCATATATTTT.

This clonotype has a count of ten or more. The genes are TRBV5-5 and TRBJ2-1; 11 bases agree with TRBD2. CDR1 and CDR2 from the germline V gene are SGHKS and YYEKEE (reference sequence). After removal of 2 bases from V and 4 bases from J, the junction contained 2 bases not matched to a gene. This CDR3 spans 15 amino acids. CDR3 in DNA: TGTGCCAGCAGCTTTAGCGGGAGGGCTTACAATGAGCAGTTCTTC. Its protein is CASSFSGRAYNEQFF.

The chain is built from TRBV6-1 and TRBJ2-2; D is uncertain. V dropped 3 bases and J dropped 7 bases, with 9 bases sitting between them. Germline V gene data show CDR1 as MNHNS and CDR2 as SASEGT. The CDR3 length is 13 residues. The CDR3 coding sequence is TGTGCCAGCAGTGAGTCCGGGTTCGGGGAGCTGTTTTTT. Translating gives CASSESGFGELFF.

This clonotype appeared many times. The rearrangement joins TRBV7-2 to TRBJ2-5; D remains ambiguous. The V and J ends lost 6 bases and 9 bases respectively, with 17 bases between them. The CDR3 runs to 13 residues. Germline V CDR1 and CDR2: SGHTA, FQGNSA. CDR3 in DNA: TGTGCCAGCAGTCATGACCGGCCGGCACCCCAGTACTTC. This codes for CASSHDRPAPQYF.

This clonotype occurred a few times. One base away lies a much larger clone, so this may be a sequencing read error. This chain joins TRBV10-3 and TRBJ2-5, with D unresolved. Germline lookup yields CDR1 ENHRY and CDR2 SYGVKD. The length of the CDR3 is 14 residues. The CDR3 region has the DNA TGTGCCATCAGTGATAGGCGGAACCAAGAGACCCAGTGCTTC. Protein sequence: CAISDRRNQETQCF.